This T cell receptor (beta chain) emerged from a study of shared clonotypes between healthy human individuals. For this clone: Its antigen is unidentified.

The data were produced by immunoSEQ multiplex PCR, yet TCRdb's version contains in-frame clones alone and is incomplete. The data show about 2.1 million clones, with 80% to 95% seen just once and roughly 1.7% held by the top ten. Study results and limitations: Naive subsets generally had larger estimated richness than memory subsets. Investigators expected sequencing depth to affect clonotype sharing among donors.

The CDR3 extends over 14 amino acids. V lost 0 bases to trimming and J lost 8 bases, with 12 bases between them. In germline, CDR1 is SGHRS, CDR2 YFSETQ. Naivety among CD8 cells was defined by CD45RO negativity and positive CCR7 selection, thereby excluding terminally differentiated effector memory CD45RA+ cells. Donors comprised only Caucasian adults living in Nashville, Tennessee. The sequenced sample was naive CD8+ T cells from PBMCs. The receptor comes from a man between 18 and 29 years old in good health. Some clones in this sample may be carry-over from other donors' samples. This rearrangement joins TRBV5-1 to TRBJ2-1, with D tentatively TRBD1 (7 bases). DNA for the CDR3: TGCGCCAGCAGCTTGGGACTAGGGGGCCATGAGCAGTTCTTC. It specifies CASSLGLGGHEQFF.